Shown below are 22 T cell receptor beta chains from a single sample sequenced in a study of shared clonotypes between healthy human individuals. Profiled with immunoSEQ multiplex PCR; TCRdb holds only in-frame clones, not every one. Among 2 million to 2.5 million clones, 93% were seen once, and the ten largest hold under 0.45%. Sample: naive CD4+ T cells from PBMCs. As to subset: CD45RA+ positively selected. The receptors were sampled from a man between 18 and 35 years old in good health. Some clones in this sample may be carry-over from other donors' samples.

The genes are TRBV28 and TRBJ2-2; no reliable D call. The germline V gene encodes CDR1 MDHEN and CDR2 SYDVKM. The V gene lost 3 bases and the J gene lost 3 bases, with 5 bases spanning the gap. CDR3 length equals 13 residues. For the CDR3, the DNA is TGTGCCAGCAGTTTGTTTGACACCGGGGAGCTGTTTTTT. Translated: CASSLFDTGELFF.

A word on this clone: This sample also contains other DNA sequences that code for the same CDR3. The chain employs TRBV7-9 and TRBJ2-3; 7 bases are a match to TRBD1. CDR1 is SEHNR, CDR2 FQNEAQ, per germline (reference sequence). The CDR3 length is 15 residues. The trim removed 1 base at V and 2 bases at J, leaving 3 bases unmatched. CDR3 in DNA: TGTGCCAGCAGCTTAGGCACAGGGGTCACAGATACGCAGTATTTT. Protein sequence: CASSLGTGVTDTQYF.

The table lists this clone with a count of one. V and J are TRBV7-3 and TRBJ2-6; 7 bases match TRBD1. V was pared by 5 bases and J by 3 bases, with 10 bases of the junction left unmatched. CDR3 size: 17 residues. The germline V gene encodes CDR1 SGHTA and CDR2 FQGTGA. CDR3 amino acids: CASSPSTGMRGANVLTF. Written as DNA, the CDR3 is TGTGCCAGCAGCCCCTCGACAGGGATGCGTGGGGCCAACGTCCTGACTTTC.

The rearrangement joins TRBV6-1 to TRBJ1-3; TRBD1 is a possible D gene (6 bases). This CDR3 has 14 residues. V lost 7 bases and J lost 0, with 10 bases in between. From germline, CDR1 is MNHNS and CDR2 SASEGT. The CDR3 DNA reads TGTGCCAGCACGACAGGCTACTCTGGAAACACCATATATTTT. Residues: CASTTGYSGNTIYF.

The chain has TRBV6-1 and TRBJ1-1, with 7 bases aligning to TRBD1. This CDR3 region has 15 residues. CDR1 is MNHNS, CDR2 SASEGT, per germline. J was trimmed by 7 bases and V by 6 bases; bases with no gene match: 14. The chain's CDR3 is CASSKSPTGRIEAFF. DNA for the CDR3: TGTGCCAGCAGCAAGAGCCCGACAGGGCGAATTGAAGCTTTCTTT.

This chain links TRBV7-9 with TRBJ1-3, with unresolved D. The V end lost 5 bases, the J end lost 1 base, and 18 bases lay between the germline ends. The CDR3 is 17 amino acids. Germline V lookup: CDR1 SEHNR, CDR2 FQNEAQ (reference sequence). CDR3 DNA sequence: TGTGCCAGCAGCCCGGACTTTTCCCCGAGGTCTGGAAACACCATATATTTT. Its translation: CASSPDFSPRSGNTIYF.

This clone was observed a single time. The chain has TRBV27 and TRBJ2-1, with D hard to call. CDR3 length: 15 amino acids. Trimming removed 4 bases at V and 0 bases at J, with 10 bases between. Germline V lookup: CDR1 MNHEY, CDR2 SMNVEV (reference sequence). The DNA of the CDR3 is TGTGCCAGCAGTTCCCCCCCGTCCTCCTACAATGAGCAGTTCTTC. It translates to CASSSPPSSYNEQFF.

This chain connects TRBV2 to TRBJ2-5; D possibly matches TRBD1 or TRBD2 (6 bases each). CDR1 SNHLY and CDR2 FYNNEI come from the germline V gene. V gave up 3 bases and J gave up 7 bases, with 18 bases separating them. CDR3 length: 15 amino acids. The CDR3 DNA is TGTGCCAGCAGTGAGGGGGGCGGGCAGCGCGGGACCCAGTACTTC. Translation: CASSEGGGQRGTQYF.

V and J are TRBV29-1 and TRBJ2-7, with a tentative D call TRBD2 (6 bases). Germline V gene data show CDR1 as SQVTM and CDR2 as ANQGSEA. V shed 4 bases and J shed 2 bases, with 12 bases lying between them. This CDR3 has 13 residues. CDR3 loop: CSVVGRGTYEQYF. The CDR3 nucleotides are TGCAGCGTTGTAGGGCGGGGTACCTACGAGCAGTACTTC.

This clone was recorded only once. As DNA, the CDR3 is TGTGCCTGGAGTGAAGGAGGGCTTAAGCAGCCCCAGCATTTT. This translates into CAWSEGGLKQPQHF. The chain has TRBV30 and TRBJ1-5, with no clear D. Germline loops: CDR1 GTSNPN, CDR2 SVGIG (reference sequence). The CDR3 covers 14 residues. The V end was cut by 1 base, the J end by 7 bases, with 14 bases between.

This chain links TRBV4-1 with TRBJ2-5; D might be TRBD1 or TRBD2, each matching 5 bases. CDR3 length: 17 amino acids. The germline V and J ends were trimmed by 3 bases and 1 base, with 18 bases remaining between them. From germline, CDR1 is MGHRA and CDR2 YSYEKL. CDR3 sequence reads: CASSQGLSYGAQETQYF. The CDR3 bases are TGCGCCAGCAGCCAGGGCCTATCGTACGGGGCCCAAGAGACCCAGTACTTC.

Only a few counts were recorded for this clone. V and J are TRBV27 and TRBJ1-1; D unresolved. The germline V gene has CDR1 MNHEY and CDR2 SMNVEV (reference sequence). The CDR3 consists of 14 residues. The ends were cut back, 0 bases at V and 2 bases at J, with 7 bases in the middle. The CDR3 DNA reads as TGTGCCAGCAGTTTATCGGTTTTCAACACTGAAGCTTTCTTT. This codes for CASSLSVFNTEAFF.

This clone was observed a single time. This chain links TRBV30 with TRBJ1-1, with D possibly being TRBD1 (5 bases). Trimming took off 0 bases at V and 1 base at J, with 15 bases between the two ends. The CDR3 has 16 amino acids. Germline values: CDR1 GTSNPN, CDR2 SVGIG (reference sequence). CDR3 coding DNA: TGTGCCTGGAGTGTACAAACGGGACGGAGGAACACTGAAGCTTTCTTT. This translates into CAWSVQTGRRNTEAFF.

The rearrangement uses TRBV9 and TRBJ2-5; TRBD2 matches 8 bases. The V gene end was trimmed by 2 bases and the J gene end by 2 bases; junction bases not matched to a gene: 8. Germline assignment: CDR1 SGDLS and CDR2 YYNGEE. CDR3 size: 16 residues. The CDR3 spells CASSVNSGNGQETQYF. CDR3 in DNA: TGTGCCAGCAGCGTCAATAGCGGGAATGGTCAAGAGACCCAGTACTTC.

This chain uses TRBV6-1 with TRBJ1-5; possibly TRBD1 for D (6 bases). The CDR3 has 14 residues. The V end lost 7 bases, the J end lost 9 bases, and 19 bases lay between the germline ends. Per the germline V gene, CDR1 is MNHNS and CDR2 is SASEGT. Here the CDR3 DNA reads TGTGCCAGCATAGGGGGGCTGAGGTATGGGCCCCAGCATTTT. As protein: CASIGGLRYGPQHF.

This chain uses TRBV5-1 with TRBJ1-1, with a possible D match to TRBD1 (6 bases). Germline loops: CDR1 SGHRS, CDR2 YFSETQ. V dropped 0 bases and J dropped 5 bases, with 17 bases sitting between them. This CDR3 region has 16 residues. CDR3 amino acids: CASSLVVSRGGTEAFF. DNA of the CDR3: TGCGCCAGCAGCTTGGTGGTCTCCAGGGGAGGGACTGAAGCTTTCTTT.

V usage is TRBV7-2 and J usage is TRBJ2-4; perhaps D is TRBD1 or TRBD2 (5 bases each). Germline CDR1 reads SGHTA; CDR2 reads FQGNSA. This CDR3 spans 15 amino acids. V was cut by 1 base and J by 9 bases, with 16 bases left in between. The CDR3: CASSLEGTLAAIQYF. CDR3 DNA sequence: TGTGCCAGCAGCTTAGAGGGGACCCTAGCTGCCATTCAGTACTTC. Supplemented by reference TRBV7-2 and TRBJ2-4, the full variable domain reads GAGVSQSPSNKVTEKGKDVELRCDPISGHTALYWYRQSLGQGLEFLIYFQGNSAPDKSGLPSDRFSAERTGGSVSTLTIQRTQQEDSAVYLCASSLEGTLAAIQYFGAGTRLSVL.

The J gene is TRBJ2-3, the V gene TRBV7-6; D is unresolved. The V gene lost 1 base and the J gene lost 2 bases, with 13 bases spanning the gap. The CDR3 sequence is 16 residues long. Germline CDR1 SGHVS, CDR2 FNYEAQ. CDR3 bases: TGTGCCAGCAGCTTAGTTGGCGGCCACTCCACAGATACGCAGTATTTT. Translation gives CASSLVGGHSTDTQYF. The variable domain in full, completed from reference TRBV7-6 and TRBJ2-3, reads GAGVSQSPRYKVTKRGQDVALRCDPISGHVSLYWYRQALGQGPEFLTYFNYEAQQDKSGLPNDRFSAERPEGSISTLTIQRTEQRDSAMYRCASSLVGGHSTDTQYFGPGTRLTVL.

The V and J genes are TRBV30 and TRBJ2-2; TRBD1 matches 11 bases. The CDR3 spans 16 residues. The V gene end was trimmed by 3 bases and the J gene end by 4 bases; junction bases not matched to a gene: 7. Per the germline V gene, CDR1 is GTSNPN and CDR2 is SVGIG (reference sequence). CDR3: CAWRMPGTGGTGELFF. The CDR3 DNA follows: TGTGCCTGGAGGATGCCGGGGACAGGGGGCACCGGGGAGCTGTTTTTT.

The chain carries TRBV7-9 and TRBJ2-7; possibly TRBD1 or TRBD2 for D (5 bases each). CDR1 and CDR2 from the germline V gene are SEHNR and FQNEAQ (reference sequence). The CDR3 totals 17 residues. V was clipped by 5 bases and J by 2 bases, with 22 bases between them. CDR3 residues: CASSPPRWDAYTYEQYF. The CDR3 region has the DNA TGTGCCAGCAGCCCACCCCGGTGGGACGCCTACACCTACGAGCAGTACTTC.

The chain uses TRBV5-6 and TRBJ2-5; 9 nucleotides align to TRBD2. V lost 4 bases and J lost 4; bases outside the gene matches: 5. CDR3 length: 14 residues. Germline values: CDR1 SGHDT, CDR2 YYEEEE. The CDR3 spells CASSRGGAPETQYF. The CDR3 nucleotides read TGTGCCAGCAGCCGCGGGGGGGCCCCAGAGACCCAGTACTTC. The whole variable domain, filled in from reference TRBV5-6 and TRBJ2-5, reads DAGVTQSPTHLIKTRGQQVTLRCSPKSGHDTVSWYQQALGQGPQFIFQYYEEEERQRGNFPDRFSGHQFPNYSSELNVNALLLGDSALYLCASSRGGAPETQYFGPGTRLLVL.

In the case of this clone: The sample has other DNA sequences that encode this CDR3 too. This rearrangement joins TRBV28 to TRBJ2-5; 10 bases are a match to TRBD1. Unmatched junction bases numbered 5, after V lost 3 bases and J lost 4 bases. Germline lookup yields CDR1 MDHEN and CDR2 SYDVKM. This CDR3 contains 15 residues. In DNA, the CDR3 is TGTGCCAGCAGTTTTGGGGACAGGGGACGAGAGACCCAGTACTTC. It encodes CASSFGDRGRETQYF. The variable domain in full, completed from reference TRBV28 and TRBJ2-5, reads DVKVTQSSRYLVKRTGEKVFLECVQDMDHENMFWYRQDPGLGLRLIYFSYDVKMKEKGDIPEGYSVSREKKERFSLILESASTNQTSMYLCASSFGDRGRETQYFGPGTRLLVL.